This T cell receptor (beta chain) was recorded in a study of T cells in Graves' hyperthyroidism and ophthalmopathy. The TCR beta CDR3 regions underwent amplification using RNA transcripts as the source. Primed by the HTBI set, a first-round RT-PCR was run on the TCR CDR3. TCRdb re-derived calls from the multiplex PCR reads in MiXCR, one entry per CDR3 protein. The data show roughly 720,000 distinct CDR3 sequences, around 15% seen once. Between the trimmed V and J ends, which lost 4 bases and 5 bases, there was a span of 20 bases. The CDR3 totals 15 residues. Germline CDR1 GTSNPN, CDR2 SVGIG (reference sequence). This clonotype was found many times. The definition of stable Graves' hyperthyroidism was no ophthalmopathy progression within 18 months.

This receptor was identified in a man between 50 and 59 years old with Graves' hyperthyroidism. The specimen sequenced was blood. This chain joins TRBV30 and TRBJ1-1; D is uncertain. CDR3 DNA: TGTGCCTGGATATTCTATAACCGCCCGGGGACTGAAGCTTTCTTT. It encodes CAWIFYNRPGTEAFF.